This TCR beta chain was sequenced for a study of cytomegalovirus exposure and HLA in healthy donors. Study background: Clustering assigned 70% to 85% of the approximately 400 genotyped donors to the Caucasian-associated ancestry cluster.

Whole-study results and caveats: A later analysis revealed that TCR association rates differed between HLA loci, peaking at DRB1 and bottoming out at HLA-C. Beyond CMV serostatus, there was no information to go on about immune exposure. Across donors, sequencing depth was assumed by presence/absence analyses to be roughly uniform.

Trimming took 5 bases from V and 4 from J; bases not matched to a gene: 12. The CDR3 has 16 amino acids. Germline CDR1 MDHEN, CDR2 SYDVKM. Amplification used 60 Vbeta primers and 13 Jbeta primers. Here immunoSEQ multiplex PCR was the method, and the copy in TCRdb shows in-frame clones only, minus some. The sample contains around 110,000 clones, 66% of which appear only once. This clone was counted a few times. The antigen is undetermined. The origin of this receptor is a man aged 18 to 29 in good health and CMV-seronegative. Material: PBMCs. V and J are TRBV28 and TRBJ1-1; 8 positions match TRBD1. In DNA, the CDR3 is TGTGCCAGCAGTCCTGCGACTCCGGACAGGGTCACTGAAGCTTTCTTT. Its translation is CASSPATPDRVTEAFF.